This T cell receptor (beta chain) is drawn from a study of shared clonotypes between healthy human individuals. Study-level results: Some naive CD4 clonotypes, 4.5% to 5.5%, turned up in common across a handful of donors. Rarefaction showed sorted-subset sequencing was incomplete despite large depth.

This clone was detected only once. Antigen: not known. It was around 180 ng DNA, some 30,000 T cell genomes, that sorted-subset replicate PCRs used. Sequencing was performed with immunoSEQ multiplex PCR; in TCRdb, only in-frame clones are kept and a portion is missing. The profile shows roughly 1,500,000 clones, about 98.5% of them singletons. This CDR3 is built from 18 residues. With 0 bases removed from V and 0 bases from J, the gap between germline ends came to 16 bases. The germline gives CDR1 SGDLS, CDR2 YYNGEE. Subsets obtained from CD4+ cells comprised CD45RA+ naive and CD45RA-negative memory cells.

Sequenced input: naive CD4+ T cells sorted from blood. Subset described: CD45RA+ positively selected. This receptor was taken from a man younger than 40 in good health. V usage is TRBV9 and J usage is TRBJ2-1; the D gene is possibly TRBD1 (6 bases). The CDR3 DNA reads TGTGCCAGCAGCGTAGAAGGGGGACCCTCTACCTCCTACAATGAGCAGTTCTTC. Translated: CASSVEGGPSTSYNEQFF.